Following are 17 T cell receptor beta chains from one sample sequenced in a study of blood T cell repertoires in COVID-19. Method: immunoSEQ multiplex PCR; TCRdb's copy keeps in-frame clones and lacks some. The profile shows some 180,000 clones, roughly 88% of them singletons. The sequencing input was peripheral blood. The receptors were gathered from a man aged 50 or older with COVID-19, enrolled during active disease.

On this clone itself: Different DNA sequences within this sample yield the same CDR3. The chain couples TRBV7-9 to TRBJ2-1, with TRBD2 matching 9 bases. The V gene end was trimmed by 5 bases and the J gene end by 0 bases; junction bases not matched to a gene: 5. The germline V gene has CDR1 SEHNR and CDR2 FQNEAQ (reference sequence). This CDR3 spans 16 amino acids. CDR3 coding DNA: TGTGCCAGCAGCCCGACTAGCGGAAGCTCCTACAATGAGCAGTTCTTC. Amino acid sequence: CASSPTSGSSYNEQFF. Supplemented by reference TRBV7-9 and TRBJ2-1, the full variable domain reads DTGVSQNPRHKITKRGQNVTFRCDPISEHNRLYWYRQTLGQGPEFLTYFQNEAQLEKSRLLSDRFSAERPKGSFSTLEIQRTEQGDSAMYLCASSPTSGSSYNEQFFGPGTRLTVL.

The V and J genes are TRBV7-3 and TRBJ2-2; 9 nucleotides line up with TRBD2. V trimming: 5 bases; J trimming: 5 bases; junction bases outside the gene matches: 6. This CDR3 has 15 amino acids. Looked up from germline, CDR1 is SGHTA and CDR2 is FQGTGA. The CDR3 DNA is TGTGCCAGCAGCAAGGGACTAGCCGGTACCGGGGAGCTGTTTTTT. Encoded protein: CASSKGLAGTGELFF.

The J gene is TRBJ2-3, the V gene TRBV20-1; the match to TRBD1 covers 8 bases. Losses at the gene ends were 3 bases for V and 2 bases for J; bases not matched to a gene: 4. CDR3 length: 14 residues. The germline V gene encodes CDR1 DFQATT and CDR2 SNEGSKA (reference sequence). CDR3 loop: CSASRQGPTDTQYF. DNA of the CDR3: TGCAGTGCTAGTAGACAGGGGCCCACAGATACGCAGTATTTT.

The chain is built from TRBV12-5 and TRBJ2-7, with D perhaps TRBD2 (5 bases). There are 13 residues in the CDR3. Germline assignment: CDR1 LGHNT and CDR2 FRNRAP. With 1 base removed from V and 1 base from J, the gap between germline ends came to 5 bases. The CDR3 reads CASGLGTSYEQYF. DNA of the CDR3: TGTGCTAGTGGTTTGGGGACTTCCTACGAGCAGTACTTC.

The chain recombines TRBV10-3 with TRBJ2-1; 9 bases are a match to TRBD2. Trimming cost V 5 bases and J 3 bases; bases outside gene matches: 8. There are 16 residues in the CDR3. Germline V gene data show CDR1 as ENHRY and CDR2 as SYGVKD. CDR3 nucleotide sequence: TGTGCCATCAGTCGACTAGCGGCGAGTGGCTACAATGAGCAGTTCTTC. Protein product: CAISRLAASGYNEQFF.

The chain has TRBV7-2 and TRBJ1-1; 9 bases are a match to TRBD1. The CDR3 is 14 residues long. The V gene end was trimmed by 6 bases and the J gene end by 10 bases; junction bases not matched to a gene: 12. The V gene's germline CDR1 is SGHTA and CDR2 FQGNSA. In DNA form, the CDR3 reads TGTGCCAGCAGTAAGACAGGGGGTATCAACGGAGCTTTCTTT. It encodes CASSKTGGINGAFF.

The chain uses TRBV18 and TRBJ2-5; D call uncertain. The germline V gene has CDR1 KGHSH and CDR2 LQKENI. V was shortened by 3 bases and J by 2 bases, with 7 bases between the two germline ends. The CDR3 contains 13 residues. The CDR3 protein is CASSPDGQETQYF. CDR3 DNA: TGTGCCAGCTCACCCGACGGGCAAGAGACCCAGTACTTC.

This chain joins TRBV10-3 and TRBJ2-5, with D possibly TRBD1 on 6 matching bases. The CDR3 runs 13 residues. Germline loops: CDR1 ENHRY, CDR2 SYGVKD. The ends were cut back, 6 bases at V and 3 bases at J, with 11 bases in the middle. The CDR3 reads CAIRRTEKETQYF. CDR3 in DNA: TGTGCCATCAGACGGACAGAGAAAGAGACCCAGTACTTC.

The V gene is TRBV7-2, the J gene TRBJ2-5, with TRBD2 matching over 9 bases. Germline V gene sequence: CDR1 SGHTA, CDR2 FQGNSA. The CDR3 runs to 17 residues. With V trimmed by 1 base and J by 5 bases, 11 bases remained unmatched. In DNA, the CDR3 is TGTGCCAGCAGCTTAGGCGCTAGCGGGGCCGCTGGTGAGACCCAGTACTTC. It codes for CASSLGASGAAGETQYF.

The CDR3 protein is CASSPFTGLNEKLFF. CDR3 coding DNA: TGTGCCAGCAGCCCATTCACAGGGCTAAATGAAAAACTGTTTTTT. The chain has TRBV11-2 and TRBJ1-4, with D maybe TRBD1 (6 bases). V dropped 5 bases and J dropped 5 bases, with 15 bases sitting between them. Germline values: CDR1 SGHAT, CDR2 FQNNGV. CDR3 length: 15 amino acids.

The J gene is TRBJ2-6, the V gene TRBV7-9; D is possibly TRBD1 (6 bases). CDR3 length equals 19 residues. Germline CDR1 SEHNR, CDR2 FQNEAQ (reference sequence). Trimming removed 3 bases from V and 1 base from J, with 19 bases in between. CDR3 nucleotide sequence: TGTGCCAGCAGCTTTATAACCGGGACACGCACGTCTGGGGCCAACGTCCTGACTTTC. The encoded protein is CASSFITGTRTSGANVLTF.

The chain links TRBV5-6 to TRBJ1-2; tentatively, D is TRBD1 (6 bases). Germline V CDR1 and CDR2: SGHDT, YYEEEE. Trimming shortened V by 4 bases and J by 5 bases, and 12 bases separated the two germline ends. The CDR3 has 13 residues. The CDR3 DNA reads as TGTGCCAGCAGCCCTCAGGGGCCATATGGCTACACCTTC. It is translated as CASSPQGPYGYTF. The variable domain in full, completed from reference TRBV5-6 and TRBJ1-2, reads DAGVTQSPTHLIKTRGQQVTLRCSPKSGHDTVSWYQQALGQGPQFIFQYYEEEERQRGNFPDRFSGHQFPNYSSELNVNALLLGDSALYLCASSPQGPYGYTFGSGTRLTVV.

This chain uses TRBV11-2 with TRBJ2-1; no firm D call. The germline V and J ends were trimmed by 5 bases and 7 bases, with 12 bases remaining between them. CDR1 and CDR2 (germline): SGHAT, FQNNGV. This CDR3 has 13 residues. The CDR3 here is CASSPRLRNEQFF. In DNA, the CDR3 is TGTGCCAGCAGCCCGCGATTGAGGAATGAGCAGTTCTTC.

The table lists this clone with a count of one. The chain uses TRBV5-4 and TRBJ1-3, with unresolved D. CDR1 SGHNT and CDR2 YYREEE come from the germline V gene (reference sequence). The CDR3 has 18 residues. V was pared by 0 bases and J by 0 bases, with 16 bases between. The CDR3: CASSLVGNTDYSGNTIYF. The DNA for the CDR3 is TGTGCCAGCAGCTTGGTGGGAAACACGGACTACTCTGGAAACACCATATATTTT.

The chain has TRBV30 and TRBJ1-2, with TRBD1 identical over 9 bases. Trimming cost V 4 bases and J 7 bases; bases outside gene matches: 1. The germline V gene encodes CDR1 GTSNPN and CDR2 SVGIG (reference sequence). The CDR3 totals 11 residues. DNA of the CDR3: TGTGCCTGGAACAGGGGGCTTGGCTACACCTTC. Amino acids: CAWNRGLGYTF.

This chain links TRBV9 with TRBJ2-1, with D possibly matching TRBD1 (6 bases). CDR3 length: 13 residues. Trimming pared 0 bases from V and 10 bases from J, leaving 11 bases between. The germline V gene encodes CDR1 SGDLS and CDR2 YYNGEE. The CDR3 sequence is CASSVGGQEEQFF. The CDR3 nucleotides read TGTGCCAGCAGCGTAGGGGGGCAGGAAGAGCAGTTCTTC.

The V and J genes are TRBV9 and TRBJ1-6; 7 bases map to TRBD1. The CDR3 is 15 residues long. Germline loops: CDR1 SGDLS, CDR2 YYNGEE. V lost 3 bases and J lost 5; bases outside the gene matches: 5. As DNA, the CDR3 is TGTGCCAGCAGCGCCCCCGGGACAGATAATTCACCCCTCCACTTT. It specifies CASSAPGTDNSPLHF.